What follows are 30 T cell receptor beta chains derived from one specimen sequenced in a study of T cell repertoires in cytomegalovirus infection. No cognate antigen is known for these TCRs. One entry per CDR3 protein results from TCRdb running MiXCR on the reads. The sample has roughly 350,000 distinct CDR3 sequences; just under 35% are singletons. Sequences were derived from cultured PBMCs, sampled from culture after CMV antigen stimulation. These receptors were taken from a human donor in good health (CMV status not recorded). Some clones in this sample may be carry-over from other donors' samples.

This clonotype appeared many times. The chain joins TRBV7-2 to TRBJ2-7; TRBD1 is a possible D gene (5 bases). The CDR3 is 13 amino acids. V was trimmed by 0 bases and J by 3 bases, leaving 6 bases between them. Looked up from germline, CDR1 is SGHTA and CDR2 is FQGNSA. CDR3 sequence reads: CASSLAQGYEQYF. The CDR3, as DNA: TGTGCCAGCAGCTTAGCCCAGGGCTACGAGCAGTACTTC.

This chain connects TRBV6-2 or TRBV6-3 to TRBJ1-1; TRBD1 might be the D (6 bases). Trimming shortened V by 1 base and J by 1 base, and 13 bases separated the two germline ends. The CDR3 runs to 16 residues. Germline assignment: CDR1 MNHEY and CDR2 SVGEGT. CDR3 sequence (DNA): TGTGCCAGCAGTTACTTGGCGACAGGAGAGAACACTGAAGCTTTCTTT. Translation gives CASSYLATGENTEAFF.

DNA of the CDR3: TGCAGCGTTGAGGGGGACAGGGGGAACACAGATACGCAGTATTTT. This sequence encodes CSVEGDRGNTDTQYF. The chain couples TRBV29-1 to TRBJ2-3; TRBD1 matches 11 bases. CDR3 length equals 15 residues. CDR1 is SQVTM and CDR2 is ANQGSEA in the germline V gene. V gave up 3 bases and J gave up 2 bases; unmatched junction bases: 4.

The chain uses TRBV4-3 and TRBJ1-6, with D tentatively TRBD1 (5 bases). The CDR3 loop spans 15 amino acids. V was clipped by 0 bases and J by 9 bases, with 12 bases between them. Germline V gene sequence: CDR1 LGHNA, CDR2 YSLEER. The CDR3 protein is CASSQDIGDVSPLHF. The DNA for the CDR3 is TGCGCCAGCAGCCAAGATATAGGGGATGTTTCACCCCTCCACTTT.

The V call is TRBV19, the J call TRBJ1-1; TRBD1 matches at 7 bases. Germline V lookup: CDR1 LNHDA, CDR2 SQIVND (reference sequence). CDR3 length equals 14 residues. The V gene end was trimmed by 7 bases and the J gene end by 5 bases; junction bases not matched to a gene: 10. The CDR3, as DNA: TGTGCCAGTACCGCACAGGGGAAAGGAACTGAAGCTTTCTTT. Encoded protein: CASTAQGKGTEAFF.

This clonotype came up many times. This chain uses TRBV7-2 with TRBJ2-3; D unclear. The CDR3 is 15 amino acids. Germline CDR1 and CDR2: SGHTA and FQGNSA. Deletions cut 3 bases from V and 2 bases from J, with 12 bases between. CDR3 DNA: TGTGCCAGCAGCTTGGTGGTCCGATCCACAGATACGCAGTATTTT. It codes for CASSLVVRSTDTQYF. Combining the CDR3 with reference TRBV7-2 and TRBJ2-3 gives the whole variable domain GAGVSQSPSNKVTEKGKDVELRCDPISGHTALYWYRQSLGQGLEFLIYFQGNSAPDKSGLPSDRFSAERTGGSVSTLTIQRTQQEDSAVYLCASSLVVRSTDTQYFGPGTRLTVL.

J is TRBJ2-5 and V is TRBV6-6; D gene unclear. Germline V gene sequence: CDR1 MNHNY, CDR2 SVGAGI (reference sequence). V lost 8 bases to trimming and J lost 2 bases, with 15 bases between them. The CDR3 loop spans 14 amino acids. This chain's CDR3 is CASASGGLQETQYF. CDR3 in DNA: TGTGCCAGCGCCTCTGGCGGCCTACAAGAGACCCAGTACTTC.

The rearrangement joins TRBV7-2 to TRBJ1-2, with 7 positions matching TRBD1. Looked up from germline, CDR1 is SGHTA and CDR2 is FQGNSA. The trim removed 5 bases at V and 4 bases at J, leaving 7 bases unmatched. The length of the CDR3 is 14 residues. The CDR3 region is CASSRDRAPYGYTF. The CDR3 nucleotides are TGTGCCAGCAGCCGAGACAGGGCACCCTATGGCTACACCTTC.

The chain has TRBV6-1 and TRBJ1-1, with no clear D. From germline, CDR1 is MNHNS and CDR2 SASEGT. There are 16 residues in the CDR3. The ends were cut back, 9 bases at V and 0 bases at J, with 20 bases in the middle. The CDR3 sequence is CASSEAGPPLNTEAFF. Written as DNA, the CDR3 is TGTGCCAGTTCGGAGGCAGGACCACCATTGAACACTGAAGCTTTCTTT.

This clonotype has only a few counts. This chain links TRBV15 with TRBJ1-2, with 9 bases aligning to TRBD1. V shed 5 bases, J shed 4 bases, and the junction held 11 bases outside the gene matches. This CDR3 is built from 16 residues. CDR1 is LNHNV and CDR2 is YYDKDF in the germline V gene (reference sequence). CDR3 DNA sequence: TGTGCCACCAGCGTGCACAGGGGGCTCTCCCTCTATGGCTACACCTTC. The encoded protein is CATSVHRGLSLYGYTF.

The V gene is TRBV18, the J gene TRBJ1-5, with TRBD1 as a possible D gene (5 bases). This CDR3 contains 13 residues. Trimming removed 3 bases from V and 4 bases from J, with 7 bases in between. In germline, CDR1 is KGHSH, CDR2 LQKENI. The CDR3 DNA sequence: TGTGCCAGCTCACCGACAGTAAATCAGCCCCAGCATTTT. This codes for CASSPTVNQPQHF.

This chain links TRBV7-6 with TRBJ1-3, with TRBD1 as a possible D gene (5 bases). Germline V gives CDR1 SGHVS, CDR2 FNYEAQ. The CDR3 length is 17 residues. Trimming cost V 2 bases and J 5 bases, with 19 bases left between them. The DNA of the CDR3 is TGTGCCAGCAGCTTACGCGGGGGACTACTTGGTCGAAACACCATATATTTT. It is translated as CASSLRGGLLGRNTIYF.

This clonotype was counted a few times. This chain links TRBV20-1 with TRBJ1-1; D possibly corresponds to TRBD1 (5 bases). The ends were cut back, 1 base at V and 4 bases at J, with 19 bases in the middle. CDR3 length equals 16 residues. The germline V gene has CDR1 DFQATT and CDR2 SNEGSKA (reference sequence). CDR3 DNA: TGCAGTGCTAGAGGGGGAGCCGATACAGGTTCCACTGAAGCTTTCTTT. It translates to CSARGGADTGSTEAFF.

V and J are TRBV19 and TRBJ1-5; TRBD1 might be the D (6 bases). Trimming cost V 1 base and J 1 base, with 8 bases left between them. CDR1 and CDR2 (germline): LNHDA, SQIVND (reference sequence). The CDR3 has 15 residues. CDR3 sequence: CASSIVDRSNQPQHF. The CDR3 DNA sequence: TGTGCCAGTAGTATAGTTGACAGGAGCAATCAGCCCCAGCATTTT. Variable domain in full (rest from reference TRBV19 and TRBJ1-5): DGGITQSPKYLFRKEGQNVTLSCEQNLNHDAMYWYRQDPGQGLRLIYYSQIVNDFQKGDIAEGYSVSREKKESFPLTVTSAQKNPTAFYLCASSIVDRSNQPQHFGDGTRLSIL.

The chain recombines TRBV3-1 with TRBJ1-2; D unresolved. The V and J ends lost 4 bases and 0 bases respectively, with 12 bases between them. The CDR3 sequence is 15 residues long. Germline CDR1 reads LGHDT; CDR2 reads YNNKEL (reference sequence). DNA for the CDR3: TGTGCCAGCAGCCGAAGGCAGGAAGCTAACTATGGCTACACCTTC. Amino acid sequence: CASSRRQEANYGYTF.

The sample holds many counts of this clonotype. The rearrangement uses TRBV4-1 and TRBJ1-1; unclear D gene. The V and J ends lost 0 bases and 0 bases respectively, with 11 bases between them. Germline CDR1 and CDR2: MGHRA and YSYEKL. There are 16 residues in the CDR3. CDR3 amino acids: CASSQEKALLNTEAFF. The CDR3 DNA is TGCGCCAGCAGCCAAGAAAAGGCACTTTTGAACACTGAAGCTTTCTTT.

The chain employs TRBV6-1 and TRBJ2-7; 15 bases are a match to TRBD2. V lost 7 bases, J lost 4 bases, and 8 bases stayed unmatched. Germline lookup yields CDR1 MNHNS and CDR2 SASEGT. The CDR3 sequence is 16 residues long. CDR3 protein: CASNPGTSGRWYEQYF. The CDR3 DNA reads TGTGCCAGCAACCCCGGGACTAGCGGGAGGTGGTACGAGCAGTACTTC.

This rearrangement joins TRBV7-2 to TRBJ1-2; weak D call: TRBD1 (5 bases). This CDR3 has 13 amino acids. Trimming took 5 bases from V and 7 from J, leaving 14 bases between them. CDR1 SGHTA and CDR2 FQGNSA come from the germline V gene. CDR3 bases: TGTGCCAGCAGCCCCCGGCAGGGAGGTGGCTACACCTTC. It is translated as CASSPRQGGGYTF.

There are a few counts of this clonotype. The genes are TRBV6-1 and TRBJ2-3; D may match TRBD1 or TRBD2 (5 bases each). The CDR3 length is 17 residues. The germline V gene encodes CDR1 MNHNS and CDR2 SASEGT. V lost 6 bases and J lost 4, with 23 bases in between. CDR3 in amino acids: CASSENRGLGRADTQYF. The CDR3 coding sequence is TGTGCCAGCAGCGAAAACCGGGGCCTAGGACGGGCAGATACGCAGTATTTT.

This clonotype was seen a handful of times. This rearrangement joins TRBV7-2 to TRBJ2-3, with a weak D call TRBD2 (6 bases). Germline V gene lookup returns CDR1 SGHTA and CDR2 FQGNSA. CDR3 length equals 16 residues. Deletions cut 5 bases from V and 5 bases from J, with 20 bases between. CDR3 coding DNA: TGTGCCAGCAGCCCCGCGGGACCCGTTGCTGGAGATACGCAGTATTTT. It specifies CASSPAGPVAGDTQYF.

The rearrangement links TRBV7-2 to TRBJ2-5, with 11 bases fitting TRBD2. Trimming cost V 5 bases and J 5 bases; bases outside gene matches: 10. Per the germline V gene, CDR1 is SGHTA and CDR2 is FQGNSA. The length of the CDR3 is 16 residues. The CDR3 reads CASSQTSGSGGETQYF. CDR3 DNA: TGTGCCAGCAGCCAAACTAGCGGGAGCGGGGGTGAGACCCAGTACTTC.

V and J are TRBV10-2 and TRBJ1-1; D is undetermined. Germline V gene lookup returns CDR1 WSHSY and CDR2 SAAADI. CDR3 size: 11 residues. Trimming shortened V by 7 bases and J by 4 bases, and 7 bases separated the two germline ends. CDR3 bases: TGCGCCAGCACTGGAATCACTGAAGCTTTCTTT. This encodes CASTGITEAFF.

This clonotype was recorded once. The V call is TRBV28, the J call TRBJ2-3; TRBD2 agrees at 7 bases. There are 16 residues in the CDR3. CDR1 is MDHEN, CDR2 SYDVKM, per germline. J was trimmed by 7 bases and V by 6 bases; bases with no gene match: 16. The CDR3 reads CASSSVAGETLYTQYF. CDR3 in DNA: TGTGCCAGCAGCTCAGTGGCGGGGGAAACCCTCTATACGCAGTATTTT.

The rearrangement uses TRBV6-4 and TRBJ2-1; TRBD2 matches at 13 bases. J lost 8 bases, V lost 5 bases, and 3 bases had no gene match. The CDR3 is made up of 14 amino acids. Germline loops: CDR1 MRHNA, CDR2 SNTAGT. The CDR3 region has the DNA TGTGCCAGCAGTCCCGGGACTAGCGGGGATGAGCAGTTCTTC. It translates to CASSPGTSGDEQFF.

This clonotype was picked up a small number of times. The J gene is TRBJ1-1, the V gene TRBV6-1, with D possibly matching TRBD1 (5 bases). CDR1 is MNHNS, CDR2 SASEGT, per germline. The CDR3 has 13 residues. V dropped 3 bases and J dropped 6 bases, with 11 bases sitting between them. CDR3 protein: CASSDRVWSEAFF. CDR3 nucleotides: TGTGCCAGCAGTGACAGGGTTTGGTCTGAAGCTTTCTTT.

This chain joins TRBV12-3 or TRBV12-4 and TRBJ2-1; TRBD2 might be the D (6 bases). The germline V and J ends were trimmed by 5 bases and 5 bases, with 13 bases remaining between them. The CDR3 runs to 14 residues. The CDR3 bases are TGTGCCAGCAGTGAAAGGACTACAAACAATGAGCAGTTCTTC. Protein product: CASSERTTNNEQFF.

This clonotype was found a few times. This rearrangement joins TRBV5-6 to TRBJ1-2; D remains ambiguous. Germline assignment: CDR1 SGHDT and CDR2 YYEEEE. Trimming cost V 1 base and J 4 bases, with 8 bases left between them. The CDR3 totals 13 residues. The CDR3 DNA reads TGTGCCAGCAGCTTGAAGAGAATCTATGGCTACACCTTC. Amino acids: CASSLKRIYGYTF.

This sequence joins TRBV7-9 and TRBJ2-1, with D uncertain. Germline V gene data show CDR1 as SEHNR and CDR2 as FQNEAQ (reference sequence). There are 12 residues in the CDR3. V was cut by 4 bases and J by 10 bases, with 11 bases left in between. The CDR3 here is CASSSGPREQFF. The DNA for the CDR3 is TGTGCCAGCAGCTCCGGACCTAGGGAGCAGTTCTTC.

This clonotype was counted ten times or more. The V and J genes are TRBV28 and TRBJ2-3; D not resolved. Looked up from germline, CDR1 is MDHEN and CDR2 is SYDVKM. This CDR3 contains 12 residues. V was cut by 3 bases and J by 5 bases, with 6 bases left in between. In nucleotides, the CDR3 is TGTGCCAGCAGTTTTGTAGGAGATACGCAGTATTTT. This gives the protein CASSFVGDTQYF.

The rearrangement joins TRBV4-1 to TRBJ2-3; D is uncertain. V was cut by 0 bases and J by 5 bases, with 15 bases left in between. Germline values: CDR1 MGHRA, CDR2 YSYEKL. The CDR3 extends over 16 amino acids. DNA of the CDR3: TGCGCCAGCAGCCAAGAAGGGATAGCCTCGGGAGATACGCAGTATTTT. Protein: CASSQEGIASGDTQYF.